The next 22 T cell receptor beta chains were all read from a single sample in a study of response to subunit inactivated influenza vaccine. TCRdb itself ran the RT-PCR reads through MiXCR, one entry per CDR3 protein. Of approximately 520,000 distinct CDR3 sequences in the sample, 25% were seen once. The specimen was CD4+ T cells sorted from PBMCs, collected approximately 5 days after vaccination. Receptors were obtained from a man between 45 and 60 years old who received an inactivated influenza vaccine.

This clonotype showed up many times. This CDR3 reads CASSQDGLAGGSSSYNEQFF. The CDR3 DNA reads TGCGCCAGCAGCCAAGATGGGCTAGCGGGGGGTTCGAGCTCCTACAATGAGCAGTTCTTC. The V call is TRBV4-3, the J call TRBJ2-1, with 11 bases fitting TRBD2. The CDR3 contains 20 residues. The trim removed 0 bases at V and 0 bases at J, leaving 10 bases unmatched. From germline, CDR1 is LGHNA and CDR2 YSLEER.

This clonotype has a handful of counts. The rearrangement uses TRBV4-2 and TRBJ2-2, with 7 bases aligning to TRBD1. Germline-derived CDR1 and CDR2 are LGHNA and YNFKEQ. CDR3 size: 15 residues. Losses at the gene ends were 5 bases for V and 5 bases for J; bases not matched to a gene: 8. CDR3 sequence reads: CASSTQTGLTGELFF. CDR3 in DNA: TGTGCCAGCAGCACCCAGACAGGGCTGACCGGGGAGCTGTTTTTT.

The sample holds many counts of this clonotype. This chain joins TRBV12-3 or TRBV12-4 and TRBJ2-3, with 10 bases identical to TRBD2. V gave up 0 bases and J gave up 0 bases; unmatched junction bases: 6. The CDR3 runs to 18 residues. The CDR3 loop is CASSLASASGGSTDTQYF. DNA for the CDR3: TGTGCCAGCAGTTTAGCCTCGGCTAGCGGGGGCAGCACAGATACGCAGTATTTT.

The chain has TRBV29-1 and TRBJ1-6; 7 bases agree with TRBD1. With V trimmed by 5 bases and J by 6 bases, 4 bases remained unmatched. The CDR3 extends over 13 amino acids. Germline CDR1 reads SQVTM; CDR2 reads ANQGSEA. In nucleotides, the CDR3 is TGCAGCGTTAGAAGGGACAGTAATTCACCCCTCCACTTT. It codes for CSVRRDSNSPLHF.

This clonotype was seen more than once but under ten times. The chain has TRBV7-8 and TRBJ2-3; D not resolved. Germline assignment: CDR1 SGHVS and CDR2 FQNEAQ. This CDR3 has 13 amino acids. Trimming removed 5 bases from V and 6 bases from J, with 12 bases in between. CDR3 DNA sequence: TGTGCCAGCAGCCATCGAACTTACGATACGCAGTATTTT. This sequence encodes CASSHRTYDTQYF.

This chain connects TRBV28 to TRBJ1-5; no reliable D call. V was clipped by 3 bases and J by 7 bases, with 16 bases between them. Germline V gives CDR1 MDHEN, CDR2 SYDVKM. CDR3 length: 15 amino acids. As DNA, the CDR3 is TGTGCCAGCAGTTTCCTCCAAGCGACGGGGCAGCCCCAGCATTTT. This translates into CASSFLQATGQPQHF.

This clonotype has only a few counts. Germline and junction disagree at one end, which may indicate a read error. The chain couples TRBV30 to TRBJ1-5, with a weak D call TRBD1 (5 bases). Germline V gene data show CDR1 as GTSNPN and CDR2 as SVGIG (reference sequence). CDR3 length: 13 residues. CDR3 protein: CAWGVMGDQPQHF. CDR3 sequence (DNA): TGTGCCTGGGGTGTTATGGGGGATCAGCCCCAGCATTTT.

In this sample, this clonotype turned up many times. V gene TRBV6-2 or TRBV6-3 combines with J gene TRBJ2-1; TRBD2 agrees at 10 bases. There are 16 residues in the CDR3. The trim removed 5 bases at V and 4 bases at J, leaving 8 bases unmatched. Germline V gene sequence: CDR1 MNHEY, CDR2 SVGEGT. CDR3 nucleotides: TGTGCCAGCAGTATCTGGAGCGGGAGGGTATACAATGAGCAGTTCTTC. Protein: CASSIWSGRVYNEQFF.

The sample holds one count of this clonotype. The V gene is TRBV3-1, the J gene TRBJ1-1; D not resolved. V was clipped by 1 base and J by 4 bases, with 13 bases between them. Germline CDR1 is LGHDT and CDR2 is YNNKEL (reference sequence). The CDR3 totals 15 residues. The CDR3 coding sequence is TGTGCCAGCAGCCAAGCCCGATTGGGCGGCACTGAAGCTTTCTTT. It translates to CASSQARLGGTEAFF.

Comments on this clonotype: Germline is not matched at one junction end, which may reflect a read error. V usage is TRBV20-1 and J usage is TRBJ2-5, with 7 bases fitting TRBD2. CDR1 and CDR2 from the germline V gene are DFQATT and SNEGSKA (reference sequence). The CDR3 is made up of 16 amino acids. CDR3 amino acids: CSASTSVVAHHETQYF. CDR3 coding DNA: TGCAGTGCTAGTACTAGCGTGGTGGCCCACCACGAGACCCAGTACTTC.

The J gene is TRBJ2-5, the V gene TRBV4-2; D is unresolved. Germline CDR1 and CDR2: LGHNA and YNFKEQ. V lost 0 bases to trimming and J lost 5 bases, with 13 bases between them. The CDR3 is made up of 15 amino acids. Written as DNA, the CDR3 is TGTGCCAGCAGCCAAGAGTACCGACATCTGGAGACCCAGTACTTC. Translated, it gives CASSQEYRHLETQYF.

This clonotype was observed at least ten times. The V gene is TRBV18, the J gene TRBJ2-2, with unresolved D. CDR1 and CDR2 from the germline V gene are KGHSH and LQKENI. The CDR3 is made up of 14 amino acids. V gave up 1 base and J gave up 4 bases, with 7 bases separating them. The CDR3 DNA follows: TGTGCCAGCTCACCACGGTTCGTCACCGGGGAGCTGTTTTTT. Protein: CASSPRFVTGELFF.

The genes are TRBV30 and TRBJ1-1; D gene ambiguous. CDR1 GTSNPN and CDR2 SVGIG come from the germline V gene (reference sequence). The CDR3 covers 13 residues. V was pared by 2 bases and J by 1 base, with 8 bases between. The CDR3: CAWSISRNTEAFF. The CDR3 bases are TGTGCCTGGAGTATATCTCGGAACACTGAAGCTTTCTTT.

The CDR3 nucleotides read TGCGCCAGCAGCTTGGGGACTTGGGAACAGCCCCAGCATTTT. It yields the protein CASSLGTWEQPQHF. This rearrangement joins TRBV5-1 to TRBJ1-5; D remains unclear. Germline V gene data show CDR1 as SGHRS and CDR2 as YFSETQ. V lost 0 bases and J lost 7, with 11 bases in between. CDR3 length: 14 residues.

This clonotype showed up many times. The V call is TRBV7-8, the J call TRBJ2-2; no clear D. Germline CDR1 SGHVS, CDR2 FQNEAQ. The CDR3 has 13 amino acids. V gave up 0 bases and J gave up 6 bases, with 5 bases separating them. The CDR3 sequence: CASSLAPPGELFF. CDR3 nucleotide sequence: TGTGCCAGCAGCTTAGCGCCCCCCGGGGAGCTGTTTTTT.

The J gene is TRBJ2-2, the V gene TRBV3-1; TRBD1 matches at 8 bases. The V and J ends lost 8 bases and 1 base, in that order; junction bases with no gene match: 3. The CDR3 length is 14 residues. CDR1 LGHDT and CDR2 YNNKEL come from the germline V gene (reference sequence). This CDR3 is CASFGQGNTGELFF. The DNA for the CDR3 is TGTGCCAGCTTCGGACAGGGGAACACCGGGGAGCTGTTTTTT.

This clonotype came up a few times. The chain recombines TRBV5-1 with TRBJ2-3; possible D gene TRBD2, 6 bases. CDR3 length: 16 amino acids. Germline CDR1 is SGHRS and CDR2 is YFSETQ. V lost 3 bases to trimming and J lost 1 base, with 15 bases between them. For the CDR3, the DNA is TGCGCCAGCAGCTCGAGACCGGGGGTCGGCACAGATACGCAGTATTTT. This sequence encodes CASSSRPGVGTDTQYF.

The chain couples TRBV25-1 to TRBJ2-5; 8 bases fit TRBD1. The V and J ends lost 5 bases and 5 bases, in that order; junction bases with no gene match: 7. The CDR3 sequence is 14 residues long. The germline CDR1 and CDR2 sequences are MGHDK and SYGVNS. As DNA, the CDR3 is TGTGCCAGCAGTCTCCAGGGGGCGTGGGAGACCCAGTACTTC. It specifies CASSLQGAWETQYF.

This clonotype appeared a few times. The rearrangement joins TRBV5-5 to TRBJ2-7; TRBD2 matches 7 bases. Trimming cost V 4 bases and J 6 bases; bases outside gene matches: 4. The CDR3 runs 12 residues. Germline loops: CDR1 SGHKS, CDR2 YYEKEE (reference sequence). In DNA form, the CDR3 reads TGTGCCAGCAGCCCAGGACTAGGCGAGCAGTACTTC. Encoded protein: CASSPGLGEQYF.

This clonotype has more than one count but fewer than ten. V is TRBV27 and J is TRBJ2-2; TRBD1 might be the D (7 bases). This CDR3 has 16 residues. Germline loops: CDR1 MNHEY, CDR2 SMNVEV (reference sequence). V was clipped by 3 bases and J by 5 bases, with 16 bases between them. For the CDR3, the DNA is TGTGCCAGCAGTTTCAGGGGGGAACCAGGGACCGGGGAGCTGTTTTTT. It encodes CASSFRGEPGTGELFF.

This chain connects TRBV27 to TRBJ2-5; 7 bases fit TRBD2. The germline V gene encodes CDR1 MNHEY and CDR2 SMNVEV (reference sequence). V lost 2 bases, J lost 1 base, and 7 bases stayed unmatched. The CDR3 loop spans 16 amino acids. The CDR3 loop reads CASSLISSSGQETQYF. In DNA form, the CDR3 reads TGTGCCAGCAGTTTAATCTCGTCTAGCGGCCAAGAGACCCAGTACTTC.

This chain joins TRBV12-3 or TRBV12-4 and TRBJ2-4, with unresolved D. V was shortened by 1 base and J by 14 bases, with 9 bases between the two germline ends. The CDR3 has 11 residues. This chain's CDR3 is CASSLDAKKYF. Written as DNA, the CDR3 is TGTGCCAGCAGTTTAGATGCCAAAAAGTACTTC.